Listed here is a single TCR beta chain. The sample originates from a study of control samples from healthy donors and cancer patients. CDR1 is SEHNR, CDR2 FQNEAQ, per germline (reference sequence). Germline trimming cut 3 bases from V and 5 bases from J; bases unmatched to any gene: 14. The CDR3 loop spans 18 amino acids. Clones were sequenced by immunoSEQ multiplex PCR, and TCRdb holds only the in-frame ones, with some missing. The sample consists of 120,000 to 150,000 clones, about 90% of them appearing once. The source of this sequence is a man aged 25-45 years in good health. The rearrangement links TRBV7-9 to TRBJ2-1, with 9 nucleotides matching TRBD2. The sequencing input was blood. Here the CDR3 reads CASSFFGFGLALNNEQFF. In DNA form, the CDR3 reads TGTGCCAGCAGCTTTTTCGGCTTTGGACTAGCGTTAAACAATGAGCAGTTCTTC.